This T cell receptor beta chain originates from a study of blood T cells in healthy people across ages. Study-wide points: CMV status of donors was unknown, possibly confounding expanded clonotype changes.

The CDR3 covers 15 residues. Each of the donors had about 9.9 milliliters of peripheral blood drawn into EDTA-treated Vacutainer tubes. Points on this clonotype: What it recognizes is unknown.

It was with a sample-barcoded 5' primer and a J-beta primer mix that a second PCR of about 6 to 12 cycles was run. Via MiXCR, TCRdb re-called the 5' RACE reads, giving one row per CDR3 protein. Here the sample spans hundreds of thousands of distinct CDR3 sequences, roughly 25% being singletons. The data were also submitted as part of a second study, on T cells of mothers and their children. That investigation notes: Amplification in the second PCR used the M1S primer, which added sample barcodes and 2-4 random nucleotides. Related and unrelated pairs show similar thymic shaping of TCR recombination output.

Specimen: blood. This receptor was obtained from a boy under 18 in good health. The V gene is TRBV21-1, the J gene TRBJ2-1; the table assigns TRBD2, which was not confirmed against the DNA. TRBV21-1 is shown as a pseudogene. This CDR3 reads CASSKVREKENEQFF. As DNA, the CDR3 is TGTGCCAGCAGCAAAGTTCGGGAGAAGGAGAATGAGCAGTTCTTC.